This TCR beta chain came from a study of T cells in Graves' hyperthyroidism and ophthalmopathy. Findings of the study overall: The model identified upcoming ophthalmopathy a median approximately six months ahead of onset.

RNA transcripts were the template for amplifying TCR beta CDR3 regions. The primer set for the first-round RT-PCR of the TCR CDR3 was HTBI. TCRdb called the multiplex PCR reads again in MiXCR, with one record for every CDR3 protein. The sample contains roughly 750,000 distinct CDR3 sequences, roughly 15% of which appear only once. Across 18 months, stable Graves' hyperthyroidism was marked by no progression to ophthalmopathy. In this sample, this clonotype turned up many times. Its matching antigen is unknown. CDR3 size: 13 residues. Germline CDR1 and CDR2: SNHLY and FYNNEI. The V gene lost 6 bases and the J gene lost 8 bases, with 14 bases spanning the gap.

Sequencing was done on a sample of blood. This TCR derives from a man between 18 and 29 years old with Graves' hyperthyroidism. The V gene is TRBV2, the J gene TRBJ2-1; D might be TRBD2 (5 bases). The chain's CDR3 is CASRDLSVDEQFF. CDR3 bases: TGTGCCAGCAGGGATCTTAGCGTGGATGAGCAGTTCTTC.